This T cell receptor beta chain originates from a study of blood T cell repertoires in COVID-19. The wider study: Samples representing acute and convalescent COVID-19 were sourced from the United States, Italy and Spain. PBMCs, B-cell-depleted T cells, or T cells were the source of the cDNA or gDNA that made up the material.

The CDR3 is 15 residues long. Germline V gene sequence: CDR1 SEHNR, CDR2 FQNEAQ (reference sequence). The ends lost 11 bases at V and 0 bases at J; junction bases unmatched: 3. Original handling: Using reference gene primer amplification, nucleated cell counts were estimated. The data were produced by immunoSEQ multiplex PCR, yet TCRdb's version contains in-frame clones alone and is incomplete. V, J and clone size are taken as reported in that table, and D and trimming were inferred from the DNA itself. The sample shows roughly 100,000 clones, around 86% of them seen only once. The specimen sequenced was peripheral blood. The chain couples TRBV7-9 to TRBJ2-6; 11 bases match TRBD2. The clonotype was recovered from a human donor in a cohort sampled during active COVID-19. CDR3 amino acids: CAGGLAGSGANVLTF. As DNA, the CDR3 is TGTGCCGGTGGACTAGCGGGCTCTGGGGCCAACGTCCTGACTTTC.